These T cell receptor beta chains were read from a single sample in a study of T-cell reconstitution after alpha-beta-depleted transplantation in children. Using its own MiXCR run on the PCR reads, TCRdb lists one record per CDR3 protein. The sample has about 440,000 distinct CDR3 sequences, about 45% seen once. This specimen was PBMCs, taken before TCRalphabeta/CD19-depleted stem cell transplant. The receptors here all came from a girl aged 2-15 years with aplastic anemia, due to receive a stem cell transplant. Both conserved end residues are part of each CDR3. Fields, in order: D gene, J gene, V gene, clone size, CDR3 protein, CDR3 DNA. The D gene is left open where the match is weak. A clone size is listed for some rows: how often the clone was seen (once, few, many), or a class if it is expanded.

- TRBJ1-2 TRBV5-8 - CASRMTETYGYTF TGTGCCAGCAGGATGACAGAAACCTATGGCTACACCTTC
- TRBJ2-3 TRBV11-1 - CASSLTLGRGLAGTDTQYF TGTGCCAGCAGCTTAACCCTCGGGAGAGGGCTTGCAGGCACAGATACGCAGTATTTT
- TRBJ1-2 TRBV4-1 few CASSPRTGRSYGYTF TGCGCCAGCAGCCCTCGAACAGGGCGAAGCTATGGCTACACCTTC
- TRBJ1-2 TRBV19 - CASKGHLGYGYTF TGTGCCAGTAAGGGACACCTTGGCTATGGCTACACCTTC
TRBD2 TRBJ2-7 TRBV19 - CASSIDSGGPSYEQYF TGTGCCAGTAGTATAGATAGCGGGGGGCCATCCTACGAGCAGTACTTC
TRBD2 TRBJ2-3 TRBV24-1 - CATSDFSGRAGDTQYF TGTGCCACCAGTGATTTCAGCGGGAGGGCCGGAGATACGCAGTATTTT
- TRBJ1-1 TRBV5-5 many CASSSYRTTNTEAFF TGTGCCAGCAGCTCCTACAGGACTACCAACACTGAAGCTTTCTTT
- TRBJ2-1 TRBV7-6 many CASTIGGSINEQFF TGTGCCAGCACAATCGGGGGTTCCATCAATGAGCAGTTCTTC
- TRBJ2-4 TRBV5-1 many CASSLMSGSAKNIQYF TGCGCCAGCAGCTTGATGTCAGGGTCGGCCAAAAACATTCAGTACTTC
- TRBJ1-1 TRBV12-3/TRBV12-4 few CASGPRGDTEAFF TGTGCCAGCGGCCCGCGGGGGGACACTGAAGCTTTCTTT
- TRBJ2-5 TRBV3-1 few CASSQVGGQQETQYF TGTGCCAGCAGCCAAGTCGGAGGCCAGCAAGAGACCCAGTACTTC
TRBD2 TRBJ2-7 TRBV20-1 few CSARDVTSGSYEQYF TGCAGTGCTAGAGATGTGACTAGCGGTTCCTACGAGCAGTACTTC
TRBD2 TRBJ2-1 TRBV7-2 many CASSPTRGLAGGEQFF TGTGCCAGCAGCCCCACCCGCGGACTAGCGGGTGGTGAGCAGTTCTTC
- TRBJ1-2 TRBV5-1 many CASSSGKNGYTF TGCGCCAGCAGCTCGGGGAAGAATGGCTACACCTTC
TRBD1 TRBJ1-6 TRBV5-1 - CTSSPTEGAYSPLHF TGCACCAGCAGCCCCACCGAGGGGGCCTATTCACCCCTCCACTTT
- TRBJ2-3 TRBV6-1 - CATSPDGYSTDTQYF TGTGCCACATCCCCCGACGGATATAGCACAGATACGCAGTATTTT
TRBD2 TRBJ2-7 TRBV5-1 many CASSLVGRGSYEQYF TGTGCCAGCAGCTTGGTTGGGAGGGGTAGCTACGAGCAGTACTTC
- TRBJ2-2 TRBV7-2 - CASSFLGGGGELFF TGTGCCAGCAGCTTCCTTGGGGGTGGCGGGGAGCTGTTTTTT
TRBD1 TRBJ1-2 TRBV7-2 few CASSPRGSYGYTF TGTGCCAGCAGCCCCAGGGGGTCATATGGCTACACCTTC
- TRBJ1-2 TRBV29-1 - CSVEDFPSPGGYTF TGCAGCGTTGAAGATTTCCCCAGCCCGGGTGGCTACACCTTC
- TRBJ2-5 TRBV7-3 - CASSPLVVRQGTQYF TGTGCCAGCAGCCCCCTTGTGGTCAGGCAGGGGACCCAGTACTTC
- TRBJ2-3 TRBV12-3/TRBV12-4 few CASTGHEGNPDTQYF TGTGCCAGCACAGGACACGAAGGTAACCCAGATACGCAGTATTTT
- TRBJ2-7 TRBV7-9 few CASSSRRGMEQYF TGTGCCAGCAGCTCTAGAAGAGGGATGGAGCAGTACTTC
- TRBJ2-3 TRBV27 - CGSSARTDTQYF TGTGGCAGCAGTGCCCGCACAGATACGCAGTATTTT
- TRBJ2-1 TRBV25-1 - CASSEYGAGHEQFF TGTGCCAGCAGTGAATATGGGGCAGGCCATGAGCAGTTCTTC
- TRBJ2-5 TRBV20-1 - CSATAGKETQYF TGCAGTGCTACCGCGGGGAAAGAGACCCAGTACTTC
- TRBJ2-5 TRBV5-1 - CASSLVGRIEETQYF TGCGCCAGCAGCTTGGTAGGGCGAATAGAAGAGACCCAGTACTTC
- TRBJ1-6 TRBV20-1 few CSAFGVWNSPLHF TGCAGTGCATTCGGAGTTTGGAATTCACCCCTCCACTTT
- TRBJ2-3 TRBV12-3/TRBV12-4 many CASFLVGLTGNTQYF TGTGCCAGTTTCCTGGTGGGACTTACGGGAAATACGCAGTATTTT
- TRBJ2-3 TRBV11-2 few CASSLYSLAAEGTDTQYF TGTGCCAGCAGCTTATACTCTCTAGCAGCGGAAGGCACAGATACGCAGTATTTT
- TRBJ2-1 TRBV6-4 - CASSETAGEYNEQFF TGTGCCAGCAGTGAGACCGCGGGTGAATACAATGAGCAGTTCTTC
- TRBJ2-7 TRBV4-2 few CASSQEGGLSSYEQYF TGTGCCAGCAGCCAAGAAGGGGGGCTGAGCTCCTACGAGCAGTACTTC
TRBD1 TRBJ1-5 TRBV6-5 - CASVGTGGTNQPQHF TGTGCCAGCGTTGGGACAGGGGGAACCAATCAGCCCCAGCATTTT
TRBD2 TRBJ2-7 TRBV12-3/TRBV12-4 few CASGAGTSGYEQYF TGTGCCAGCGGTGCCGGGACTAGCGGCTACGAGCAGTACTTC
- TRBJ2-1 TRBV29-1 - CSVEDNHNEQFF TGCAGCGTTGAAGATAACCACAATGAGCAGTTCTTC
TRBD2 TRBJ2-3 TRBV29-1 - CSVGGRARVADTQYF TGCAGCGTTGGAGGGAGGGCTCGCGTTGCAGATACGCAGTATTTT
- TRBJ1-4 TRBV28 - CATEGQGEKLFF TGTGCCACCGAGGGACAAGGTGAAAAACTGTTTTTT
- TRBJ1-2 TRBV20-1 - CSARHNIYGYTF TGCAGTGCTAGACATAATATTTATGGCTACACCTTC
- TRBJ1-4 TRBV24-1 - CATSDSSLGEKLFF TGTGCCACCAGTGATTCCTCTTTAGGAGAAAAACTGTTTTTT
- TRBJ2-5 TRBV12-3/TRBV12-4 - CASSPWDGETQYF TGTGCCAGCAGTCCGTGGGACGGAGAGACCCAGTACTTC
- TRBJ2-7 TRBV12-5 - CASGHTTGKYEQYF TGTGCTAGTGGCCACACTACAGGGAAATACGAGCAGTACTTC
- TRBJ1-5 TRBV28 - CASSLPGPNQPQHF TGTGCCAGCAGTCTCCCGGGGCCCAATCAGCCCCAGCATTTT
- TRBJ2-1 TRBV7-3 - CASSLTEASYNEQFF TGTGCCAGCAGCCTAACCGAGGCCTCCTACAATGAGCAGTTCTTC
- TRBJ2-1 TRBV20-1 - CSASRPSTEQFF TGCAGTGCTAGTAGGCCTTCTACTGAGCAGTTCTTC
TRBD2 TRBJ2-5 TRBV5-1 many CASSLAGLAGTGETQYF TGCGCCAGCAGCTTGGCGGGTCTAGCGGGAACAGGAGAGACCCAGTACTTC
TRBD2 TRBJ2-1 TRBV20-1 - CSAGRLAGTLGHEQFF TGCAGTGCCGGTCGTCTAGCGGGGACCCTTGGCCATGAGCAGTTCTTC
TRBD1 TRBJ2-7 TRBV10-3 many CAISGVGTGLKEQYF TGTGCCATCAGCGGGGTAGGGACAGGCCTAAAGGAGCAGTACTTC
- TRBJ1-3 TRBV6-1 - CASSSSRLPGNTIYF TGTGCCAGCAGCTCTAGCCGTCTTCCTGGAAACACCATATATTTT
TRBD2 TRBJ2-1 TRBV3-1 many CASSQVEVSGSLGEQFF TGTGCCAGCAGCCAAGTCGAAGTTAGCGGGAGTCTGGGTGAGCAGTTCTTC
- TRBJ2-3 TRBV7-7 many CASSHSSSTDTQYF TGTGCTAGCAGCCACAGTTCTAGCACAGATACGCAGTATTTT
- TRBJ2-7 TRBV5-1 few CASSLQGRTYEQYF TGCGCCAGCAGCTTGCAGGGCAGGACCTACGAGCAGTACTTC
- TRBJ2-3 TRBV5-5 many CASSVTHGRTDTQYF TGTGCCAGCAGCGTGACTCATGGGAGAACAGATACGCAGTATTTT
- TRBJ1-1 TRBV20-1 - CSARANMNTEAFF TGCAGTGCTAGAGCGAACATGAACACTGAAGCTTTCTTT